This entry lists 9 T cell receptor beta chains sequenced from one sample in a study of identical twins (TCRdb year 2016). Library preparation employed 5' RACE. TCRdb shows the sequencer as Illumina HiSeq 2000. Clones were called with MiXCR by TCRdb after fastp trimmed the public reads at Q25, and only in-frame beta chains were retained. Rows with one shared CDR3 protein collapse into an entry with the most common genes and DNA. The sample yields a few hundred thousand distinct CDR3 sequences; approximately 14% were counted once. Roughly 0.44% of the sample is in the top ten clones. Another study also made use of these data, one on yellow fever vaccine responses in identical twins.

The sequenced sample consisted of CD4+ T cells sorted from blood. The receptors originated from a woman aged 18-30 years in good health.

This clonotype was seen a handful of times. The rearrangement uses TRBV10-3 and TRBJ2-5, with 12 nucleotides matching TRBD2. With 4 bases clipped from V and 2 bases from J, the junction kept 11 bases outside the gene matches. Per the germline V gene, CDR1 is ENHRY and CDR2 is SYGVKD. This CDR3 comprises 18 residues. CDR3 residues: CAISARLAGEKEQETQYF. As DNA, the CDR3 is TGTGCCATCAGTGCACGACTAGCGGGAGAAAAGGAACAAGAGACCCAGTACTTC.

The CDR3 DNA follows: TGTGCCAGTAGGCCACAGTCGCTCTCTGGAAACACCATATATTTT. This gives the protein CASRPQSLSGNTIYF. V gene TRBV19 combines with J gene TRBJ1-3; D gene unclear. This CDR3 spans 15 amino acids. V lost 6 bases and J 0 bases, leaving 12 bases between the germline ends. From germline, CDR1 is LNHDA and CDR2 SQIVND (reference sequence).

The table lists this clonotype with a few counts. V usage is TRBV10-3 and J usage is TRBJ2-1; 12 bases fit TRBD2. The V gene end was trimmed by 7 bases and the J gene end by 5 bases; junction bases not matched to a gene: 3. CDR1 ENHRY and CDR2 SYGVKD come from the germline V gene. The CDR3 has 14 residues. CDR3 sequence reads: CAIKSSGGDNEQFF. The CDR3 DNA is TGTGCCATCAAATCTAGCGGGGGGGACAATGAGCAGTTCTTC.

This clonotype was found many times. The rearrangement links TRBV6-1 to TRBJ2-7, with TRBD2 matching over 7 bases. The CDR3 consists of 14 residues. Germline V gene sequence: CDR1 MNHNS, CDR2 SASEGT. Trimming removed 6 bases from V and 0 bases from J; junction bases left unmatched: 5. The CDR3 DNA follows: TGTGCCAGCAGCTGGCTAGCGGTCTCCTACGAGCAGTACTTC. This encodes CASSWLAVSYEQYF.

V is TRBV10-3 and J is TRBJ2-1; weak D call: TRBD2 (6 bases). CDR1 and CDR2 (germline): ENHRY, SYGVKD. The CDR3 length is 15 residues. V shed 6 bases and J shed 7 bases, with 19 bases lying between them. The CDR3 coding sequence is TGTGCCATCAGCCCCCTTAGCGGAGGTGGGAATGAGCAGTTCTTC. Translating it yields CAISPLSGGGNEQFF.

The DNA for the CDR3 is TGTGCCACCAGTGATGCGACTAGCGGGAGAGTTAATGAGCAGTTCTTC. It translates to CATSDATSGRVNEQFF. The gene calls are TRBV24-1 and TRBJ2-1, with TRBD2 matching over 12 bases. The germline CDR1 and CDR2 sequences are KGHDR and SFDVKD. CDR3 length: 16 amino acids. Trimming took 3 bases from V and 7 from J; bases not matched to a gene: 6.

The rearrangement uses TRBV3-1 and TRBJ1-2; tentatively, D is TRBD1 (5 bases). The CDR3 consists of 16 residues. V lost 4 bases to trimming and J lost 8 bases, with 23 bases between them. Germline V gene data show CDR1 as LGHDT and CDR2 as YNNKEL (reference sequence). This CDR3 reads CASSPAGTLKSLGYTF. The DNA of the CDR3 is TGTGCCAGCAGCCCCGCCGGGACTCTAAAAAGTCTCGGCTACACCTTC.

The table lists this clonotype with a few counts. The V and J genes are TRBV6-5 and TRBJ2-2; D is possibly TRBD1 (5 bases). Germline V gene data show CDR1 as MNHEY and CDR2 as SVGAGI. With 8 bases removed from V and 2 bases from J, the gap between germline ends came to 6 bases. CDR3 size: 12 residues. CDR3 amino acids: CASQGNTGELFF. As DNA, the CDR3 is TGTGCCAGCCAGGGTAACACCGGGGAGCTGTTTTTT.

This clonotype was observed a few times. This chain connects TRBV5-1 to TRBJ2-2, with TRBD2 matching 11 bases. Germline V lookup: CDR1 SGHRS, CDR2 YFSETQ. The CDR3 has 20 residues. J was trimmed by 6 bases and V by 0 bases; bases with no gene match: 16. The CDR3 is CASSLVLLPPLAGGAGELFF. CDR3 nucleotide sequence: TGCGCCAGCAGCTTGGTCCTCCTACCGCCTTTAGCGGGAGGGGCCGGGGAGCTGTTTTTT.